This TCR beta chain was sequenced for a study of T-cell reconstitution after alpha-beta-depleted transplantation in children. TCRbeta library preparation incorporated unique molecular identifiers. Using its own MiXCR run on the PCR reads, TCRdb lists one record per CDR3 protein. The sample records 200,000 to 250,000 distinct CDR3 sequences, approximately 10% being singletons. J gave up 2 bases and V 0 bases, and 2 bases lay outside the gene matches. This CDR3 is built from 17 residues. CDR1 SGHDT and CDR2 YYEEEE come from the germline V gene. The sequence was obtained from a human donor who donated a stem cell graft to a child with acute lymphoblastic leukemia. The specimen comprised PBMCs from the stem cell graft donor, sampled from the stem cell graft. The rearrangement links TRBV5-6 to TRBJ2-3, with 14 bases identical to TRBD2. The DNA of the CDR3 is TGTGCCAGCAGCTTGGGACTAGCGGGGGGGGCCACAGATACGCAGTATTTT. Translated, it gives CASSLGLAGGATDTQYF.